This entry lists 20 T cell receptor beta chains sequenced from one sample in a study of blood T cell repertoires in COVID-19. TCRdb's table, derived via immunoSEQ multiplex PCR, lists solely in-frame clones and lacks some. The sample includes about 240,000 clones, over 90% of them seen just once. The sequenced sample consisted of peripheral blood. The receptors shown here come from a man in his thirties or forties with COVID-19, enrolled during active disease.

The V and J genes are TRBV4-1 and TRBJ1-5, with TRBD1 as a possible D gene (6 bases). The CDR3 extends over 16 amino acids. CDR1 and CDR2 from the germline V gene are MGHRA and YSYEKL. V dropped 4 bases and J dropped 4 bases, with 17 bases sitting between them. Here the CDR3 reads CASSPHGGRGNQPQHF. CDR3 nucleotides: TGCGCCAGCAGCCCTCACGGAGGCAGGGGTAATCAGCCCCAGCATTTT.

This chain connects TRBV5-4 to TRBJ2-1; possible D gene TRBD2, 7 bases. The germline V gene has CDR1 SGHNT and CDR2 YYREEE (reference sequence). V lost 0 bases and J lost 1, with 14 bases in between. The CDR3 sequence is 17 residues long. The CDR3 here is CASSLAGGAGSYNEQFF. The CDR3 nucleotides are TGTGCCAGCAGCTTGGCTGGGGGGGCGGGTTCCTACAATGAGCAGTTCTTC.

The chain has TRBV19 and TRBJ1-2; 8 bases align to TRBD1. Germline-derived CDR1 and CDR2 are LNHDA and SQIVND (reference sequence). The CDR3 contains 14 residues. V shed 3 bases and J 5 bases; nucleotides not matched to a gene: 5. The CDR3 coding sequence is TGTGCCAGTAGTATCCCAGGGGGCGGATATGGCTACACCTTC. This encodes CASSIPGGGYGYTF.

The chain has TRBV7-9 and TRBJ1-4; TRBD1 matches 10 bases. V trimming: 1 base; J trimming: 6 bases; junction bases outside the gene matches: 8. Germline-derived CDR1 and CDR2 are SEHNR and FQNEAQ (reference sequence). The CDR3 runs 17 residues. CDR3 sequence: CASSLGAVGTGDEKLFF. The CDR3 coding sequence is TGTGCCAGCAGCTTAGGTGCCGTGGGGACAGGGGATGAAAAACTGTTTTTT. The full variable domain, its missing parts supplied by reference TRBV7-9 and TRBJ1-4, is DTGVSQNPRHKITKRGQNVTFRCDPISEHNRLYWYRQTLGQGPEFLTYFQNEAQLEKSRLLSDRFSAERPKGSFSTLEIQRTEQGDSAMYLCASSLGAVGTGDEKLFFGSGTQLSVL.

This chain uses TRBV6-5 with TRBJ1-2; TRBD1 aligns across 7 bases. This CDR3 has 13 amino acids. J lost 3 bases, V lost 4 bases, and 2 bases had no gene match. The germline CDR1 and CDR2 sequences are MNHEY and SVGAGI. The CDR3 is CASSFTGDYGYTF. The CDR3 DNA is TGTGCCAGCAGTTTTACAGGGGACTATGGCTACACCTTC.

The chain is built from TRBV6-6 and TRBJ1-1, with D unresolved. Germline V lookup: CDR1 MNHNY, CDR2 SVGAGI (reference sequence). Trimming removed 8 bases from V and 7 bases from J, with 14 bases in between. The CDR3 is made up of 12 amino acids. CDR3 DNA sequence: TGTGCCAGCGCTCCCGGTAATGGTGAAGCTTTCTTT. Residues: CASAPGNGEAFF.

The J gene is TRBJ1-2, the V gene TRBV5-4; 8 nucleotides match TRBD1. The germline V gene encodes CDR1 SGHNT and CDR2 YYREEE (reference sequence). There are 14 residues in the CDR3. V trimming: 3 bases; J trimming: 4 bases; junction bases outside the gene matches: 5. CDR3 in DNA: TGTGCCAGCAGCTCCACAGGGGGAGGCTATGGCTACACCTTC. Translation: CASSSTGGGYGYTF.

The J gene is TRBJ1-5, the V gene TRBV11-2; D gene ambiguous. The germline V gene encodes CDR1 SGHAT and CDR2 FQNNGV. The CDR3 is 13 residues long. Trimming removed 5 bases from V and 5 bases from J, with 10 bases in between. CDR3 in amino acids: CASSPRGHQPQHF. In nucleotides, the CDR3 is TGTGCCAGCAGCCCCCGGGGTCATCAGCCCCAGCATTTT.

The chain uses TRBV2 and TRBJ1-5; no firm D call. CDR1 is SNHLY and CDR2 is FYNNEI in the germline V gene. The CDR3 consists of 13 residues. Trimming pared 8 bases from V and 4 bases from J, leaving 12 bases between. CDR3 bases: TGTGCCAGCGGGAGGGAAGGGAATCAGCCCCAGCATTTT. Amino acids: CASGREGNQPQHF.

V gene TRBV18 combines with J gene TRBJ1-5; no reliable D call. Trimming removed 2 bases at V and 7 bases at J, with 12 bases between. Germline assignment: CDR1 KGHSH and CDR2 LQKENI. The CDR3 has 14 residues. CDR3 DNA: TGTGCCAGCTCACCATCGGGATTCCGGCAGCCCCAGCATTTT. It yields the protein CASSPSGFRQPQHF.

V usage is TRBV3-1 (or the pseudogene TRBV3-2) and J usage is TRBJ2-2; possibly TRBD1 for D (7 bases). Trimming shortened V by 4 bases and J by 7 bases, and 22 bases separated the two germline ends. This CDR3 comprises 17 residues. The germline gives CDR1 LGHDT, CDR2 YNNKEL (reference sequence). The CDR3 DNA follows: TGTGCCAGCAGCCCGCCTAGCAGGGGGGTTTTTGGCGGGGAGCTGTTTTTT. It is translated as CASSPPSRGVFGGELFF.

This chain links TRBV12-3 or TRBV12-4 with TRBJ1-1, with D hard to call. V dropped 3 bases and J dropped 1 base, with 6 bases sitting between them. The CDR3 extends over 13 amino acids. CDR3 region: CASSFGANTEAFF. CDR3 DNA sequence: TGTGCCAGCAGTTTCGGAGCGAACACTGAAGCTTTCTTT.

CDR3 coding DNA: TGCGCCAGCAGCCCTGGCGGTAGCGGGACTGGGACAGATACGCAGTATTTT. Encoded protein: CASSPGGSGTGTDTQYF. This chain uses TRBV5-1 with TRBJ2-3; 8 bases fit TRBD2. The V and J ends lost 4 bases and 3 bases, in that order; junction bases with no gene match: 13. Germline V gives CDR1 SGHRS, CDR2 YFSETQ. The CDR3 runs to 17 residues.

The chain has TRBV6-1 and TRBJ1-3, with D unresolved. This CDR3 is built from 16 residues. Trimming pared 3 bases from V and 0 bases from J, leaving 12 bases between. CDR1 MNHNS and CDR2 SASEGT come from the germline V gene. CDR3 region: CASSDDQNISGNTIYF. In nucleotides, the CDR3 is TGTGCCAGCAGTGACGATCAAAACATCTCTGGAAACACCATATATTTT.

The chain combines TRBV29-1 with TRBJ1-3, with 8 bases fitting TRBD1. Trimming took 5 bases from V and 2 from J; bases not matched to a gene: 5. CDR1 and CDR2 from the germline V gene are SQVTM and ANQGSEA. The CDR3 runs 14 residues. The CDR3 reads CSVQDRVAGNTIYF. CDR3 nucleotide sequence: TGCAGCGTTCAGGACAGGGTTGCTGGAAACACCATATATTTT.

This chain joins TRBV2 and TRBJ1-1, with D possibly TRBD1 on 6 matching bases. The CDR3 covers 15 residues. The V end lost 4 bases, the J end lost 0 bases, and 12 bases lay between the germline ends. The germline CDR1 and CDR2 sequences are SNHLY and FYNNEI. CDR3 sequence (DNA): TGTGCCAGCAGTGGACACAGGGTCATGAACACTGAAGCTTTCTTT. It codes for CASSGHRVMNTEAFF.

This sequence joins TRBV30 and TRBJ1-5, with D hard to call. Trimming cost V 4 bases and J 1 base, with 11 bases left between them. Germline lookup yields CDR1 GTSNPN and CDR2 SVGIG (reference sequence). The CDR3 runs to 14 residues. The CDR3 nucleotides read TGTGCCTGGAACTGGGGAGGGAGCAATCAGCCCCAGCATTTT. It yields the protein CAWNWGGSNQPQHF.

The V and J genes are TRBV19 and TRBJ2-1; 8 bases agree with TRBD2. The CDR3 is 15 amino acids. From germline, CDR1 is LNHDA and CDR2 SQIVND (reference sequence). The J segment lost 12 bases and the V segment lost 3 bases, leaving 13 bases of the junction unmatched. The CDR3 DNA reads as TGTGCCAGTAGTATTGGGGATAGCGGGGAGGGTATGCAGTTCTTC. Amino acids: CASSIGDSGEGMQFF.

This chain connects TRBV6-5 to TRBJ1-2; D perhaps matches TRBD1 (6 bases). Germline V gene lookup returns CDR1 MNHEY and CDR2 SVGAGI. CDR3 length equals 13 residues. Trimming removed 9 bases from V and 2 bases from J, with 13 bases in between. The CDR3 spells CASTWGLNYGYTF. The CDR3 DNA follows: TGTGCCAGTACGTGGGGGCTGAACTATGGCTACACCTTC.

The chain employs TRBV6-5 and TRBJ1-4; D call uncertain. The CDR3 is 15 amino acids. Germline V gene sequence: CDR1 MNHEY, CDR2 SVGAGI. V was shortened by 7 bases and J by 4 bases, with 16 bases between the two germline ends. CDR3 loop: CASTSTTPSNEKLFF. The CDR3 region has the DNA TGTGCCAGCACCTCTACCACTCCTAGTAATGAAAAACTGTTTTTT.